This TCR beta chain was captured in a study of blood T cell repertoires in COVID-19 (dated by TCRdb to the early 2020s). Describing the broader study: Collaborator samples came from the United States, Italy and Spain and covered acute and convalescent phases of COVID-19. Sample metadata almost always included a de-identified subject ID, COVID-19 status, age in years and sex. Samples came from the ongoing ImmuneRACE study (first 160 participants) plus 1,254 subjects from 6 global collaborators. The material from the prospective study consisted of cDNA or gDNA derived from T cells, B-cell-depleted T cells, or PBMCs. Deeply sampled blood TCRbeta repertoires from subjects exposed to, actively infected with, or recovered from COVID-19 were included in the dataset. A freely available public database, intended as a resource for researchers studying the immune response to SARS-CoV-2, is where the repertoires were released. HLA class I and class II types, where available, came from metadata supplied by the sample provider rather than from assay-based typing.

Comments on this clone: Its antigen specificity is not known. No base quality values were provided; no much bigger clone lies one nucleotide off.

Each collaborating institution followed its own protocols to collect whole blood in K2EDTA tubes. For TCRbeta analysis, collaborator samples were shipped as frozen whole blood, as isolated PBMCs, or as DNA extracted from either sample type. The paper as a whole reports these results and caveats: Clinical and demographic metadata were provided uncurated, with the amount varying by source and participant.

TCRbeta CDR3 regions were amplified from genomic DNA using the immunoSEQ Assay, a bias-controlled multiplex PCR. The source study handled its data this way. Within the assay, amplification of reference gene primers was used to estimate how many nucleated cells each sample contained. To quantify the absolute abundance of each unique TCRbeta CDR3 rearrangement, sequence reads were collapsed and filtered. For each sample, productive Simpson clonality was calculated as the square root of Simpson's diversity index across productive rearrangements. What TCRdb holds here is the immuneACCESS table cut down to in-frame rearrangements. Part of the clones is not present; checked against another copy, under half of the missing clones reflect an unresolved V gene, and the others are unexplained. D and trimming come from the DNA, and the V and J calls and clone size come from that table. The sample contains fewer than 300,000 clones, over 80% of them found a single time. 2% to 3% of the sample rests with the top ten.

Material for sequencing was peripheral blood. This TCR was recovered from a woman aged 65 to 85 with active or convalescent COVID-19.

The CDR3: CASSQVDRGNAFF. The DNA reads as follows: TGTGCCAGCAGCCAAGTAGACAGGGGGAACGCTTTCTTT. The sequence links TRBV3-1 (or the pseudogene TRBV3-2) to TRBJ1-1, with 9 bases aligning to TRBD1. There are 13 amino acids in the CDR3, from cysteine to phenylalanine inclusive. Left in the record is the CDR3 DNA by itself, 39 bases read in frame from the first base. Trimmed from V: 1 base; trimmed from J: 11 bases; junction bases lacking a gene match: 5. From the germline V gene (reference sequence), CDR1 is LGHDT and CDR2 is YNNKEL.